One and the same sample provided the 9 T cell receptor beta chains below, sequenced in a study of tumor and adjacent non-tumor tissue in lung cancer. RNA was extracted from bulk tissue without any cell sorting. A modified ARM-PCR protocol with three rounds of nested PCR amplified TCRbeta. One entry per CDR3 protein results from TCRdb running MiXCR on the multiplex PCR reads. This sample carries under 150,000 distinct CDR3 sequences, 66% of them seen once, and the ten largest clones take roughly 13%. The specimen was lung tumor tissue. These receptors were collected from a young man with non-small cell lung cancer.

The CDR3: CSAPEERSGAKNIQYF. In DNA, the CDR3 is TGCAGTGCTCCGGAGGAGAGATCTGGAGCCAAAAACATTCAGTACTTC. The chain carries TRBV20-1 and TRBJ2-4; D perhaps matches TRBD2 (5 bases). Germline CDR1 DFQATT, CDR2 SNEGSKA (reference sequence). There are 16 residues in the CDR3. The V end was cut by 5 bases, the J end by 0 bases, with 17 bases between.

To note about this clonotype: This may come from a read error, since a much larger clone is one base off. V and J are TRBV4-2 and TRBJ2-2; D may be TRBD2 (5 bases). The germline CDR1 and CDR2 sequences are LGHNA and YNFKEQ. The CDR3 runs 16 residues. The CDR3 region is CASSQDPSPNTGELSF. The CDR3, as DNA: TGTGCCAGCAGCCAAGATCCATCCCCGAACACCGGGGAGCTGTCTTTT.

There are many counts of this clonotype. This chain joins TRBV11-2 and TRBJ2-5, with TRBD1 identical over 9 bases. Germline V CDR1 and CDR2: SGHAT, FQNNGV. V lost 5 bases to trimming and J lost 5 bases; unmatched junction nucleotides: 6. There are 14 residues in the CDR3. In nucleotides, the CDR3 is TGTGCCAGCAGCGGCCGGGACAGGGACGAGACCCAGTACTTC. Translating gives CASSGRDRDETQYF.

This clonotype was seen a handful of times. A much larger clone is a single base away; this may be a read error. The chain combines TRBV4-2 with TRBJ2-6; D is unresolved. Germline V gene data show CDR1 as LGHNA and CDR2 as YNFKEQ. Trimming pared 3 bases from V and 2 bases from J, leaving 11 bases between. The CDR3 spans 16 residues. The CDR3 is CASSHGVLPGANVLTF. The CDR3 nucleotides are TGTGCCAGCAGCCATGGTGTGCTCCCTGGGGCCAACGTCCTGACTTTC.

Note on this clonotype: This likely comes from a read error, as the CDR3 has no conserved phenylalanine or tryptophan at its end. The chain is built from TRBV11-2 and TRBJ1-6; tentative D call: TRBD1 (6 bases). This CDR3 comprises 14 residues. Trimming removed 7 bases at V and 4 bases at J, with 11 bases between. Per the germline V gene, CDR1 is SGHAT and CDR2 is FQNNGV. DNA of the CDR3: TGTGCCAGCAACCCGGACAGATATAATTCACCCCTCCACTTA. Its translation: CASNPDRYNSPLHL.

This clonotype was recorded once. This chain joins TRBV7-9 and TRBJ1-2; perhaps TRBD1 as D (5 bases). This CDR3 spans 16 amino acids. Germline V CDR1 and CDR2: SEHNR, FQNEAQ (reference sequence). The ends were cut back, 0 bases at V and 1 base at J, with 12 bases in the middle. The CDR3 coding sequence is TGTGCCAGCAGCTTAGCTTTTTCGGGGGATAACTATGGCTACACCTTC. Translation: CASSLAFSGDNYGYTF.

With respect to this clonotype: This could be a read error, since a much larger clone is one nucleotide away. In DNA, the CDR3 is TGTGACAGCAGCCCTGGCCCGGGAAGGTACGAGCAGTACTTC. This codes for CDSSPGPGRYEQYF. V and J are TRBV6-5 and TRBJ2-7, with D possibly matching TRBD2 (5 bases). CDR1 and CDR2 from the germline V gene are MNHEY and SVGAGI. CDR3 size: 14 residues.

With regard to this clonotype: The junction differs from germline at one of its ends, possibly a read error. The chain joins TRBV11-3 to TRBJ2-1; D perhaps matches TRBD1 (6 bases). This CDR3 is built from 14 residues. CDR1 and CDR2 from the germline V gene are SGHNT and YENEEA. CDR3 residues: CASSLGTRVYELFF. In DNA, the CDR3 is TGTGCCAGCAGCCTCGGGACACGGGTCTATGAGCTGTTCTTC.

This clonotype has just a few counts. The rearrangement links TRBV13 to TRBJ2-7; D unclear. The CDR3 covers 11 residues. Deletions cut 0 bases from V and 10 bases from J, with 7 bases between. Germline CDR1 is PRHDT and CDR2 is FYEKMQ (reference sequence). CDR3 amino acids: CASSLGPGQYF. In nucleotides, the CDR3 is TGTGCCAGCAGCTTAGGCCCCGGTCAGTACTTC.